The present TCR beta chain was sequenced within a study of spatial heterogeneity in lung cancer. Across the study: Follow-up PBMC samples were sequenced when available, at a median of approximately 23 months after resection.

Time point in this sample: blood at routine non-recurrence follow-up after resection. Whole RNA, which was extracted from tumor, nontumor lung tissue or frozen PBMC, was sequenced without any cell sorting. Individually, TCR cDNA molecules were each labelled with a unique molecular identifier. In TCRdb, the 5' RACE reads were re-called with MiXCR into one record per CDR3 protein. The table records fewer than 150,000 distinct CDR3 sequences, less than 14% of them present only once. In this sample, this clonotype turned up many times. Sequencing was performed on PBMCs, taken at follow-up. The clonotype comes from a female donor with early-stage non-small cell lung cancer.

DNA of the CDR3: TGTGCCAGCTCACCAAAGTTTGATACGCAGTATTTT. Residues: CASSPKFDTQYF. The J gene is TRBJ2-3, the V gene TRBV18, with D hard to call. Germline CDR1 and CDR2: KGHSH and LQKENI. The CDR3 contains 12 residues. V dropped 2 bases and J dropped 6 bases, with 6 bases sitting between them.